The rows below give T cell receptor beta chains drawn from one sample of a study of T cell responses to AZD1222 COVID-19 vaccine. This table comes from immunoSEQ multiplex PCR, and its TCRdb copy is limited to in-frame clones, with some not included. The sample has 95,000 to 150,000 clones; about 90% are singletons. The sample was peripheral blood, taken on day 0 of AZD1222 vaccination. The origin of the receptors is an adult in good health. Each CDR3 is given with its conserved first and last residue. The D gene is left open where the match is weak. A clone size is listed for some rows: how often the clone was seen (once, few, many), or a class if it is expanded.

length	V	D	J	size	DNA	CDR3
14	TRBV2	TRBD1	TRBJ1-4	NA	TGTGCCAGCGTCGGGACAGGGAGTAATGAAAAACTGTTTTTT	CASVGTGSNEKLFF
16	TRBV5-1	TRBD1	TRBJ1-2	NA	TGCGCCAGCAGCCTGGAGACAGGGGTGGGCGCCTATGGCTACACCTTC	CASSLETGVGAYGYTF
12	TRBV30	NA	TRBJ1-2	once	TGTGCCTATAACCTTGGGGACTATGGCTACACCTTC	CAYNLGDYGYTF
12	TRBV10-2	NA	TRBJ1-5	NA	TGCGCCAGCAGTGATCGGAATCAGCCCCAGCATTTT	CASSDRNQPQHF
16	TRBV27	TRBD2	TRBJ2-1	NA	TGTGCCAGCAGTTTATTTTCCAGCGGGAGTCACAATGAGCAGTTCTTC	CASSLFSSGSHNEQFF
16	TRBV4-1	NA	TRBJ2-7	NA	TGCGCCAGCAGCCAAGATTCAGAACATTTGACCTACGAGCAGTACTTC	CASSQDSEHLTYEQYF
16	TRBV5-8	NA	TRBJ2-6	NA	TGTGCCAGCAGCATGGCCACAAGGGCTGGGGCCAACGTCCTGACTTTC	CASSMATRAGANVLTF
10	TRBV29-1	NA	TRBJ1-1	NA	TGCAGCGTTGAAGGAGGTGAAGCTTTCTTT	CSVEGGEAFF
18	TRBV15	NA	TRBJ1-1	NA	TGTGCCACCAGCAGAGATTCCCCTCTGAGAGACATCTCCACTGAAGCTTTCTTT	CATSRDSPLRDISTEAFF
14	TRBV7-2	NA	TRBJ1-1	NA	TGTGCCAGCAGCTTAGGGGGACAGAACACTGAAGCTTTCTTT	CASSLGGQNTEAFF
16	TRBV28	NA	TRBJ2-7	once	TGTGCCAGCAGTTTAAATGGACAGCCTAAACCTGGGGAGCAGTACTTC	CASSLNGQPKPGEQYF
13	TRBV12-3/TRBV12-4	TRBD1	TRBJ1-1	NA	TGTGCCAGCAGGATACAGGGGACCACTGAAGCTTTCTTT	CASRIQGTTEAFF
12	TRBV19	NA	TRBJ2-2	NA	TGTGCCTCCCGGTGGGACACCGGGGAGCTGTTTTTT	CASRWDTGELFF
15	TRBV6-5	TRBD1	TRBJ2-1	NA	TGTGCCAGCAGTTACTGGACAGGGGATGGCAATGAGCAGTTCTTC	CASSYWTGDGNEQFF
15	TRBV2	NA	TRBJ2-7	NA	TGTGCCAGCAGTCCCCGACAGGACCGCTCCTACGAGCAGTACTTC	CASSPRQDRSYEQYF
16	TRBV7-2	TRBD1	TRBJ2-2	NA	TGTGCCAGCAGACGTCCCGGGACAGGGAACCCCGGGGAGCTGTTTTTT	CASRRPGTGNPGELFF
15	TRBV2	TRBD2	TRBJ2-7	few	TGTGCCAGCAGGGAGCTAGCGGGGGGGCCGAATGAGCAGTACTTC	CASRELAGGPNEQYF
18	TRBV11-3	TRBD2	TRBJ2-1	once	TGTGCCAGCAGCTCACGGTCCGGACTAGCGGGGGGGCTCTATGAGCAGTTCTTC	CASSSRSGLAGGLYEQFF
15	TRBV6-5	NA	TRBJ2-7	NA	TGTGCCAGCAGTTACTCGAAAATATCTGGCAACGAGCAGTACTTC	CASSYSKISGNEQYF
13	TRBV5-4	TRBD1	TRBJ2-7	NA	TGTGCCAGCACCAGGGACAGCAACTCAGAGCAGTACTTC	CASTRDSNSEQYF
15	TRBV6-2/TRBV6-3	TRBD1	TRBJ1-5	NA	TGTGCCAGCAGTTACTCGGGACAGGGGAGTCAGCCCCAGCATTTT	CASSYSGQGSQPQHF
10	TRBV28	NA	TRBJ1-1	NA	TGTGCCAGCAGCTCAATCCGGGCTTTCTTT	CASSSIRAFF
13	TRBV10-2	NA	TRBJ1-3	NA	TGCGCCAGCAGGCAGTTCTCTGGAAACACCATATATTTT	CASRQFSGNTIYF
12	TRBV2	NA	TRBJ1-5	NA	TGTGCCAGCCAAACTAGCTATCAGCCCCAGCATTTT	CASQTSYQPQHF
13	TRBV3-1/TRBV3-2	NA	TRBJ1-2	once	TGTGCCAGCAGCCCCCCTTTACGCTATGGCTACACCTTC	CASSPPLRYGYTF
15	TRBV19	TRBD2	TRBJ2-1	once	TGTGCCAGTAGTATAGCCCCTAGCGGGATAAATGAGCAGTTCTTC	CASSIAPSGINEQFF
12	TRBV30	NA	TRBJ1-2	NA	TGTGCCTGGAACCGGGGGATATATGGCTACACCTTC	CAWNRGIYGYTF
13	TRBV18	NA	TRBJ2-1	NA	TGTGCCAGCTCACGGGACCCCGACAATGAGCAGTTCTTC	CASSRDPDNEQFF
13	TRBV27	NA	TRBJ1-1	NA	TGTGCCAGCAGTTTAGGCTCAAACACTGAAGCTTTCTTT	CASSLGSNTEAFF
12	TRBV6-4	NA	TRBJ1-2	few	TGTGCCAGCAGTGACGGAAGCTATGGCTACACCTTC	CASSDGSYGYTF
12	TRBV29-1	TRBD1	TRBJ1-1	few	TGTGGAGGCGGACAGGGGTGGCTGATAGCTTTCTTT	CGGGQGWLIAFF
14	TRBV9	NA	TRBJ2-5	NA	TGTGCCAGCAGCGTGGGCGGGGGCGAGAAGACCCAGTACTTC	CASSVGGGEKTQYF
15	TRBV18	NA	TRBJ2-6	NA	TGTGCCAGCTCACCAGGGCCCTCTGGGGCCAACGTCCTGACTTTC	CASSPGPSGANVLTF
17	TRBV11-3	NA	TRBJ2-3	NA	TGTGCCAGCAGCTTAGGCGGAGGGATGGAGGGCACAGATACGCAGTATTTT	CASSLGGGMEGTDTQYF
16	TRBV6-5	TRBD1	TRBJ2-5	NA	TGTGCCAGCAGTTACCCAAACGCAGGGGGCTTGGAGACCCAGTACTTC	CASSYPNAGGLETQYF
18	TRBV28	TRBD2	TRBJ2-6	NA	TGTGCCAGCAGTTCTCTAGCGGGAGGTGGAGGAGGGGCCAACGTCCTGACTTTC	CASSSLAGGGGGANVLTF
12	TRBV7-2	NA	TRBJ1-6	NA	TGTGCCAGCAGCTCGACAGTTTCACCCCTCCACTTT	CASSSTVSPLHF
17	TRBV7-7	TRBD2	TRBJ2-3	NA	TGTGCCAGCAGCTTAGAGCCAGGACTAGCGGATCCAGATACGCAGTATTTT	CASSLEPGLADPDTQYF
14	TRBV10-1	NA	TRBJ2-1	once	TGCGCCAGCAGTTGGGGGGACTCCTACAATGAGCAGTTCTTC	CASSWGDSYNEQFF
14	TRBV9	TRBD1	TRBJ2-7	NA	TGTGCCAGCAGCGTAGGACAGGGGGTGGTCGAGCAGTACTTC	CASSVGQGVVEQYF
14	TRBV5-6	NA	TRBJ2-3	NA	TGTGCCAGCAGCTTTATCCTGTCCGCAGATACGCAGTATTTT	CASSFILSADTQYF
12	TRBV7-9	NA	TRBJ2-4	NA	TGTGCCAGCTCAGTAGCCAAAAACATTCAGTACTTC	CASSVAKNIQYF
13	TRBV18	NA	TRBJ1-2	NA	TGTGCCAGCTCACCACCGGAATCGGTAGGCTACACCTTC	CASSPPESVGYTF
13	TRBV12-3/TRBV12-4	NA	TRBJ1-1	few	TGTGCCAGCCGGGGGCCCATGAACACTGAAGCTTTCTTT	CASRGPMNTEAFF
13	TRBV30	TRBD2	TRBJ2-3	NA	TGTGCCTGGACGGGTGGGAGGGCAGGTACGCAGTATTTT	CAWTGGRAGTQYF
15	TRBV27	NA	TRBJ2-1	NA	TGTGCCAGCAGTTTATTGGGGTTGTCCTACAATGAGCAGTTCTTC	CASSLLGLSYNEQFF
16	TRBV7-2	NA	TRBJ2-7	NA	TGTGCCAGCAGGCAACAGGGGGGGACTCTTTCCTACGAGCAGTACTTC	CASRQQGGTLSYEQYF
17	TRBV4-3	TRBD2	TRBJ2-1	NA	TGCGCCAGCAGCCAAGATCTAGCGGGAGGGAGTCACAATGAGCAGTTCTTC	CASSQDLAGGSHNEQFF
15	TRBV27	NA	TRBJ2-1	NA	TGTGCCAGCAGTTTATCGGCCACTTTACACAATGAGCAGTTCTTC	CASSLSATLHNEQFF
16	TRBV19	NA	TRBJ2-7	NA	TGTGCCAGTAGTGGTAGTTCGACTACTGGGCGCTACGAGCAGTACTTC	CASSGSSTTGRYEQYF
13	TRBV7-2	NA	TRBJ2-5	NA	TGTGCCAGCAGCTTAGCGCGGAGGGAGACCCAGTACTTC	CASSLARRETQYF